The T cell receptor (beta chain) under discussion was sequenced for a study of T-cell reconstitution after alpha-beta-depleted transplantation in children (dated by TCRdb to the mid-2010s). As for the study more broadly: The study quantitatively tracked T-cell immune reconstitution after TCRalphabeta/CD19-depleted allogeneic hematopoietic cell transplantation in children using TCR repertoire profiling. Paper-wide results and their limitations: In some patients, the high TCRbeta diversity seen at day 60 was put down to recipient T cells and intrathymic progenitors that had survived conditioning. Apparently early alphabetaT-cell count recovery about two months after transplant reportedly relied on only several hundred rapidly expanded clones derived from non-depleted graft cells. The frequencies of hyperexpanded clones fell over the following months, and after one year, T-cell counts and TCRbeta diversity were mostly attributed to newly produced T cells.

The treatment or condition label, as the study defines it: allogeneic hematopoietic cell transplantation with graft depleted of TCRalphabeta T cells and CD19 B cells. The children who served as transplant recipients had been given grafts of TCRalphabeta/CD19-depleted allogeneic hematopoietic cells. Based on the germline V gene, the CDR1 and CDR2 sequences are ENHRY and SYGVKD. V lost 2 bases and J lost 5 bases, and the count of bases not matched to a germline gene is 2. The CDR3 sequence holds 13 residues, the cysteine and phenylalanine included. Only the CDR3 DNA stays, 39 bases, in frame from base 1. This clonotype was found a few times. Its specific antigen is unknown. Base qualities are not provided; no much larger clone lies one nucleotide away. The receptor library was made with PCR. The run used an Illumina HiSeq 2500. Molecular barcoding was employed in the preparation of TCR libraries, with unique molecular identifiers being used to normalize TCRbeta repertoire quantification. TCRdb reprocessing: public reads trimmed at Q25 with fastp, clones called with MiXCR, in-frame beta chains kept. Each record represents a unique CDR3 protein, reported with the most common genes and DNA among its rows. Recorded for this sample are about 980,000 distinct CDR3 sequences; less than 30% of them occurred a single time. The ten most abundant clones make up approximately 30% of the sample.

The chain joins TRBV10-3 to TRBJ2-7; 8 middle bases align to TRBD1. The sequences come from PBMCs, mostly from graft donor cells, collected 360 days after TCRalphabeta/CD19-depleted stem cell transplant. The TCR was taken from a boy younger than two who had a stem cell transplant for SCID, so the T cells may come from the graft donor. For the CDR3, the sequence is CAISEGQGHEQYF. The DNA sequence follows: TGTGCCATCAGTGAGGGACAGGGTCACGAGCAGTACTTC.